This T cell receptor (beta chain) was sequenced in a study of PD-L1 blockade in urothelial cancer. The overall study: It was around 2014 that patients started atezolizumab at 1,200 mg intravenously every 3 weeks.

Time point specified: pretreatment peripheral blood. General observations from the study: Tumor-linked clones in blood grew more by 3 weeks in durable-benefit patients.

The CDR3 runs to 15 residues. Germline CDR1 is SNHLY and CDR2 is FYNNEI. V trimming: 6 bases; J trimming: 6 bases; junction bases outside the gene matches: 8. Note on this clone: Antigen specificity is unknown.

Profiling relied on immunoSEQ multiplex PCR, and the TCRdb table lists in-frame clones only, not all of them. The profile shows 95,000 or so clones, about nine tenths of them singletons. The sequence came from a man aged 60 to 75 with urothelial cancer. Sequenced material: PBMCs, taken around atezolizumab (anti-PD-L1) treatment. The chain joins TRBV2 to TRBJ1-5; 10 nucleotides agree with TRBD1. The CDR3 loop is CASSVGTGVGQPQHF. CDR3 bases: TGTGCCAGCAGCGTCGGGACAGGGGTAGGTCAGCCCCAGCATTTT.